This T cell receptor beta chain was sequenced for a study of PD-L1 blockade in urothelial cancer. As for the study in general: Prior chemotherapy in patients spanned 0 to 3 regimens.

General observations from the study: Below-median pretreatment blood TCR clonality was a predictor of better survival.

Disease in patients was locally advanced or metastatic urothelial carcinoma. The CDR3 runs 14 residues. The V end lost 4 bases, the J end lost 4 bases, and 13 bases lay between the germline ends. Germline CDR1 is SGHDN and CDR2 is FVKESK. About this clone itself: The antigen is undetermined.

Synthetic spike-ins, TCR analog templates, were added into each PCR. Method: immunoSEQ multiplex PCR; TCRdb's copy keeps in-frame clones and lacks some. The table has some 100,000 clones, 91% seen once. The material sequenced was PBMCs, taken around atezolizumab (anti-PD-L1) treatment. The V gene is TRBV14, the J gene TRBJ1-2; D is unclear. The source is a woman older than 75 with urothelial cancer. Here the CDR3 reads CASSLGRLRYGYTF. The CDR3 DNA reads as TGTGCCAGCAGCCTTGGGAGGTTACGCTATGGCTACACCTTC.